This T cell receptor beta chain was captured in a study of monozygotic twins with inflammatory bowel disease. Of note for this clonotype: Its target is unknown.

CDR3 length equals 13 residues. Per the germline V gene, CDR1 is MNHEY and CDR2 is SVGAGI. General observations from the study: People with IBD had fewer clonotypes in common with others than healthy twins did, especially with disease activity.

Template-switch reactions added UMIs with a 6-nucleotide sample barcode. TCRdb reprocessed the 5' RACE reads and reports one entry per CDR3 protein, with no DNA. The sample totals approximately 210,000 distinct CDR3 sequences; its top ten clones hold roughly 7.5%. The chain joins TRBV6-5 to TRBJ1-1; TCRdb outputs TRBD1, but without DNA this stays unchecked. What was sequenced was blood. This clonotype was obtained from a human donor with ulcerative colitis or Crohn's disease, or a healthy co-twin of an affected twin (not recorded which). The CDR3 region is CASSSTPPGEAFF.